The present T cell receptor beta chain was sequenced within a study of the immune and genomic landscape of osteosarcoma (dated by TCRdb to 2019 to 2021). Background for the entire study: The overall cohort comprised 40 to 50 pediatric and adult patients with high-grade osteosarcoma, with a median age at diagnosis of 25 to 35 years (range about 5-90). Poor-risk disease was overrepresented in the cohort, as 73% of patients had an unfavorable pathologic response to standard therapy and around 69% were deceased. In the overall cohort, more than 45% of patients were male, and localized disease at diagnosis was presented by 70% to 85% of patients. To define immunogenic potential, the study profiled osteosarcoma specimens using whole genome, RNA and T-cell receptor sequencing, along with immunohistochemistry and reverse phase protein arrays. To characterize the osteosarcoma immunogenomic landscape, TCR sequencing results were integrated with transcriptome, protein array and immunostaining data. An explanation for the limited clinical activity of immune checkpoint inhibitors in osteosarcoma was sought in the study. A few patients contributed two samples from the same tumor site. Here is what the overall study found, with its caveats: In five cases a single hyperexpanded clone dominated the repertoire, and each of those five cases had fewer than 100 T-cell clonotypes. Sample size was not determined by any statistical method, because osteosarcoma is rare and every possible sample was collected. Overall, productive TCR clonality was low, with an average of 0.09 and a maximum of 0.3, which suggests limited T-cell clonal expansion. Although TCR productive clonality was higher in the immune-hot C3 cluster than in the cold C1 cluster, TCR productive clonality was still low overall. Matched blood was collected from only a couple of patients, alongside the frozen tumor specimens. The clonality benchmarks were taken from external normal skin and healthy peripheral blood data instead of from matched normal tissue.

As concerns this clone: The antigen it binds to is not known. Base qualities are not provided; no much larger clone lies one nucleotide away.

The specimens were post-treatment primary, local recurrence and metastasis tumors obtained from patients with a poor prognosis. Frozen resected lung metastases of osteosarcoma were used as metastasis specimens. The CDR3 numbers 16 residues from cysteine through phenylalanine. Kept here is only the CDR3 DNA, which spans 48 bases and is read in frame from base 1. TCR beta chain CDR3 regions were immunosequenced using the ImmunoSEQ Assay (Adaptive Biotechnologies). As for the original processing: TCRB rearrangements, read counts, read proportions and gene usage were exported through the ImmunoSEQ Analyzer platform. Using productive rearrangements, T-cell clonality was calculated as 1 minus Pielou's evenness. In the clonal space homeostasis analysis, clonotypes were sorted into rare, small, medium, large or hyperexpanded (0.01 to 1 of the repertoire) bins. TCR productive clonality was compared across immune clusters C1, C2 and C3 using the Wilcoxon rank sum test. TCRdb obtained this table from immuneACCESS and retained in-frame rearrangements with V and J assigned. These tables miss some clones; where compared with another copy, unresolved V genes account for less than half of the shortfall, and the remainder is unexplained. That table gives V, J and clone size, and the DNA gave D and trimming. In all, the sample holds approximately 120 clones, and 70% to 80% of those were seen once. Approximately 20% of the sample goes to the ten largest clones.

The material sequenced was metastatic tumor tissue from the lung. The intended sense of this specimen's cell subset or site label: lung metastasis of osteosarcoma. The chain is made from TRBV21-1 and TRBJ2-4; the DNA was not used to check the table's D call, TRBD1. TRBV21-1 is a known pseudogene. This clonotype originated in a man aged 35 to 55 with osteosarcoma. The age is the age at diagnosis. The DNA sequence follows: TGTGCCAGCAGAACATGGTTACAGCAAAGAAAAAACATTCAGTACTTC. Its product reads: CASRTWLQQRKNIQYF.